This is a list of T cell receptor beta chains from one sample in a study of blood T cell repertoires in COVID-19. Here immunoSEQ multiplex PCR was the method, and the copy in TCRdb shows in-frame clones only, minus some. The table has 200,000 to 250,000 clones, roughly four fifths seen once. Sequences were obtained from peripheral blood. These receptors were taken from a woman between 70 and 85 years old with acute or convalescent COVID-19. Each CDR3 is given with its conserved first and last residue.

>TRBV18|TRBJ2-3
CASSPWAASGGSTDTQYF
>TRBV18|TRBJ2-7
CASSPSMGAYEQYF
>TRBV5-1|TRBJ2-5
CASSLAREGETQYF
>TRBV5-5|TRBJ1-1
CASSPWTLGRTEAFF
>TRBV7-8|TRBJ2-7
CASSRGGPPYEQYF
>TRBV5-1|TRBJ2-5
CASSLNPGGGETQYF
>TRBV6-1|TRBJ1-3
CASSEAWRGRNTIYF
>TRBV5-5|TRBJ1-2
CASSLTTDGYTF
>TRBV3-1/TRBV3-2|TRBJ2-5
CASSHRGTTQETQYF
>TRBV9|TRBJ2-5
CASSVGQSQETQYF
>TRBV2|TRBJ1-2
CASSEQGRPYGYTF
>TRBV5-5|TRBJ1-2
CASSFVRTGYGYTF
>TRBV4-2|TRBJ1-2
CASSQRREGYTF
>TRBV7-6|TRBJ1-3
CASSSGVRTTGNTIYF
>TRBV10-3|TRBJ1-4
CAISSSTLSGEKLFF
>TRBV10-3|TRBJ2-6
CAIKEQDSGANVLTF
>TRBV3-1/TRBV3-2|TRBJ2-1
CASSQDQLAVNEQFF
>TRBV7-9|TRBJ2-7
CASSLSGQSYEQYF
>TRBV7-9|TRBJ1-1
CASSPRTGRATEAFF
>TRBV14|TRBJ1-2
CASSQVGAYYGYTF
>TRBV6-2/TRBV6-3|TRBJ1-2
CASSGQGTGWYGYTF
>TRBV7-9|TRBJ1-5
CASNLAGGQPQHF
>TRBV7-9|TRBJ1-2
CASSSAGTPYGYTF
>TRBV6-4|TRBJ1-1
CASSDSLRDRVNPEAFF
>TRBV6-5|TRBJ2-5
CASSYTPPGGGETQYF
>TRBV5-1|TRBJ2-7
CASSKGQGAYEQYF
>TRBV10-1|TRBJ2-2
CASSSDMRGELFF
>TRBV5-6|TRBJ1-1
CASSLDSGGVRYTEAFF
>TRBV5-4|TRBJ2-3
CASRGGSTDTQYF
>TRBV5-4|TRBJ2-3
CASSLVKGSTDTQYF
>TRBV5-1|TRBJ2-3
CASSLGGPGEDTQYF
>TRBV27|TRBJ1-1
CASSLFYRANLMNTEAFF
>TRBV5-1|TRBJ1-2
CASSLDDRSGYTF
>TRBV19|TRBJ1-2
CASSMRTGGPTDYGYTF
>TRBV3-1/TRBV3-2|TRBJ2-7
CASSLRDRGYEQYF
>TRBV7-9|TRBJ1-5
CASSLQAQPQHF
>TRBV5-1|TRBJ1-2
CASSSGQVLYGYTF
>TRBV20-1|TRBJ2-1
CSASLGLANSEQFF
>TRBV5-4|TRBJ2-7
CASSTAGGRYEQYF
>TRBV7-9|TRBJ1-6
CASGLYLGGRISPLHF
>TRBV27|TRBJ1-2
CASRPGTGRGYTF
>TRBV11-3|TRBJ2-3
CASSLDMSPTDTQYF
>TRBV11-2|TRBJ1-1
CASSLTGHTEAFF
>TRBV6-2/TRBV6-3|TRBJ1-2
CASSPGQTPYGYTF
>TRBV3-1/TRBV3-2|TRBJ1-1
CASSQTTGGSEAFF
>TRBV19|TRBJ1-4
CASSHLTSGTPNEKLFF
>TRBV4-1|TRBJ1-6
CASSQVTTENSPLHF
>TRBV6-6|TRBJ1-2
CASSWTGPLNYGYTF
>TRBV3-1/TRBV3-2|TRBJ2-1
CASSQLGTYNEQFF
>TRBV27|TRBJ1-4
CASRQGIITNEKLFF
>TRBV7-2|TRBJ1-4
CASSLKQGNEKLFF
>TRBV2|TRBJ1-1
CASSERQGTYTEAFF
>TRBV28|TRBJ1-6
CASSLNPNNNSPLHF
>TRBV6-4|TRBJ1-2
CASSELDGGGYTF
>TRBV6-2/TRBV6-3|TRBJ1-2
CASSSLVDYGYTF
>TRBV30|TRBJ1-2
CAGTGLGSGTYGYTF
>TRBV5-1|TRBJ1-1
CASSLDSLIGEAFF